This T cell receptor (beta chain) was sequenced during a study of T cell repertoires in cytomegalovirus infection. Overall study context: It was the public TCR beta signatures that indicated both CMV infection and matching HLA type. Study outcomes and limitations: Carriers of CMV and the relevant HLA type were discriminated by public TCR beta frequency. The study found HLA-C-restricted CMV-specific TCR beta clonotypes dominating the ex vivo response.

V was shortened by 4 bases and J by 11 bases, with 21 bases between the two germline ends. Germline V gives CDR1 SGHVS, CDR2 FNYEAQ. The CDR3 has 16 residues. MiXCR, applied by TCRdb to the reads, yields one record per CDR3 protein. The table includes about 190,000 distinct CDR3 sequences, over 25% detected once. With respect to this clonotype: Its antigen is unidentified.

The receptor's source is a human donor in good health (CMV status not recorded). Some clones in this sample may be carry-over from other donors' samples. The rearrangement joins TRBV7-6 to TRBJ1-6, with a possible D match to TRBD1 (6 bases). The sample was PBMCs. The CDR3 DNA reads as TGTGCCAGCAGCTCTTCCACGGGGGGGGCGAAGGCACCCCTCCACTTT. Residues: CASSSSTGGAKAPLHF.